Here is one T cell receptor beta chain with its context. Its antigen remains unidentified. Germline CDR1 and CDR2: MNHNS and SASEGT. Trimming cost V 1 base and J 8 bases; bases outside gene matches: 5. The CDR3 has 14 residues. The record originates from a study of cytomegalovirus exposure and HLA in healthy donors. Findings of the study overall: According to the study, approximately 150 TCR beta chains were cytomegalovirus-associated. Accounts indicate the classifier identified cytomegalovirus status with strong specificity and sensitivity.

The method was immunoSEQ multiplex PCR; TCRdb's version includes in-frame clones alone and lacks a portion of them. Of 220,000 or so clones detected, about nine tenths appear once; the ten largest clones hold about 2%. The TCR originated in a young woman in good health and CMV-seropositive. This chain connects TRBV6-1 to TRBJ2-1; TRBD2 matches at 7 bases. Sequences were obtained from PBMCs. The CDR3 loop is CASSEERGGDEQFF. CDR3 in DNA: TGTGCCAGCAGTGAAGAGCGGGGAGGAGATGAGCAGTTCTTC.